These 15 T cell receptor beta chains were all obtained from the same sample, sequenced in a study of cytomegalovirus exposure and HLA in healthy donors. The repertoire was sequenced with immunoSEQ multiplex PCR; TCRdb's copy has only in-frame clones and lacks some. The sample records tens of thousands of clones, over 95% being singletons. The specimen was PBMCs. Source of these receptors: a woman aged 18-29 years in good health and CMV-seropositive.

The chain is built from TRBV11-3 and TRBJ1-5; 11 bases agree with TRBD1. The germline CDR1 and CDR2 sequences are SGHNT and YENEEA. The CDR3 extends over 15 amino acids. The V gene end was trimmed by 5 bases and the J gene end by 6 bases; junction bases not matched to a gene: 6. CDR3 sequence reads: CASSPRTGGLQPQHF. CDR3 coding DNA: TGTGCCAGCAGCCCCCGGACAGGGGGCCTTCAGCCCCAGCATTTT. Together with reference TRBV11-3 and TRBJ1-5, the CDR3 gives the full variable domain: EAGVVQSPRYKIIEKKQPVAFWCNPISGHNTLYWYLQNLGQGPELLIRYENEEAVDDSQLPKDRFSAERLKGVDSTLKIQPAELGDSAVYLCASSPRTGGLQPQHFGDGTRLSIL.

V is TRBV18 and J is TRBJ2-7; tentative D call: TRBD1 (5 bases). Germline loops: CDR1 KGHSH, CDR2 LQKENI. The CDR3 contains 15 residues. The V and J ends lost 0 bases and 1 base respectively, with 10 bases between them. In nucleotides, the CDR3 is TGTGCCAGCTCACCACCGACAGACCTTTCCTACGAGCAGTACTTC. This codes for CASSPPTDLSYEQYF.

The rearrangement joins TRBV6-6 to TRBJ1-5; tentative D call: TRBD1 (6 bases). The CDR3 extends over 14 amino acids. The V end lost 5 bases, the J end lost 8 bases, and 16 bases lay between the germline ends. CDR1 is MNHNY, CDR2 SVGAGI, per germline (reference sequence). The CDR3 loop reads CASSDTGFREPQHF. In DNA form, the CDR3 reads TGTGCCAGCAGTGACACAGGGTTCCGGGAGCCCCAGCATTTT.

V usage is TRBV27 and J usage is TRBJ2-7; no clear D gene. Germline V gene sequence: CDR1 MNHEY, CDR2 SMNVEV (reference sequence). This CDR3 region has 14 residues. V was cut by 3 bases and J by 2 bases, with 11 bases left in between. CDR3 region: CASSFGPVPYEQYF. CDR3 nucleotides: TGTGCCAGCAGTTTTGGCCCCGTTCCCTACGAGCAGTACTTC.

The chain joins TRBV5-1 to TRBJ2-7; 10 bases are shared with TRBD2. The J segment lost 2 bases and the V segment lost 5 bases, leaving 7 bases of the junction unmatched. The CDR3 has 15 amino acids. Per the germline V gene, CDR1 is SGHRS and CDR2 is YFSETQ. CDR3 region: CASRPRAGGAYEQYF. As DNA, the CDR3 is TGCGCCAGCAGACCCCGAGCGGGAGGGGCCTACGAGCAGTACTTC.

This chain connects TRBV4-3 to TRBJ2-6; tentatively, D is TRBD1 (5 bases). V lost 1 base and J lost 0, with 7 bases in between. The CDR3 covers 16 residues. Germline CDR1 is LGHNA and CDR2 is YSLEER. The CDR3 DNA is TGCGCCAGCAGCCAAGGTGGACACTCTGGGGCCAACGTCCTGACTTTC. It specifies CASSQGGHSGANVLTF.

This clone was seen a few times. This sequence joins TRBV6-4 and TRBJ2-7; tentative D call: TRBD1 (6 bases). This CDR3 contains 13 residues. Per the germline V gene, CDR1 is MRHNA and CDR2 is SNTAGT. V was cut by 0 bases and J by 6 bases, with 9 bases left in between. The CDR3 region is CASSDSAGAEQYF. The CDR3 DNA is TGTGCCAGCAGTGACTCAGCAGGGGCCGAGCAGTACTTC.

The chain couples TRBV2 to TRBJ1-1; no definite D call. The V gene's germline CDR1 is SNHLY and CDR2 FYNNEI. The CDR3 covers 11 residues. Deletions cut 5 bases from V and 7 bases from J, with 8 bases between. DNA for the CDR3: TGTGCCAGCAGTATAACCTATGAAGCTTTCTTT. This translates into CASSITYEAFF. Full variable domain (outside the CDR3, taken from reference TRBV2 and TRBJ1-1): EPEVTQTPSHQVTQMGQEVILRCVPISNHLYFYWYRQILGQKVEFLVSFYNNEISEKSEIFDDQFSVERPDGSNFTLKIRSTKLEDSAMYFCASSITYEAFFGQGTRLTVV.

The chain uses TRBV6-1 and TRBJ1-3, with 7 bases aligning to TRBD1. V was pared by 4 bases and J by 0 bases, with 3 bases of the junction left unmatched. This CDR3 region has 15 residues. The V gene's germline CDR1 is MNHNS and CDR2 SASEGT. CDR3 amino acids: CASSAGTASGNTIYF. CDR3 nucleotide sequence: TGTGCCAGCAGTGCCGGGACAGCCTCTGGAAACACCATATATTTT.

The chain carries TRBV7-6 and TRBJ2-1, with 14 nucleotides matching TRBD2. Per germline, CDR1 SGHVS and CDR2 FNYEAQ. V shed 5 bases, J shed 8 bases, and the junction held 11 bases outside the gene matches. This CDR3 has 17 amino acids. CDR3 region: CASSQRTSGRRIDEQFF. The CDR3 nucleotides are TGTGCCAGCAGCCAAAGGACTAGCGGGAGGCGCATAGATGAGCAGTTCTTC.

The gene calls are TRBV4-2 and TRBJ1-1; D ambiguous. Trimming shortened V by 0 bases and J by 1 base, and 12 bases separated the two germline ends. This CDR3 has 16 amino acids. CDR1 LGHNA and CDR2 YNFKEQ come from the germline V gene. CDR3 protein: CASSQEGRRKNTEAFF. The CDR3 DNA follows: TGTGCCAGCAGCCAAGAAGGGAGGCGAAAGAACACTGAAGCTTTCTTT.

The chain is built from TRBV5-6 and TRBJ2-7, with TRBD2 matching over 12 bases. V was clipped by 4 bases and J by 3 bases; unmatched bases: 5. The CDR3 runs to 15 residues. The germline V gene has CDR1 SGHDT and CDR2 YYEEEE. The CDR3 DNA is TGTGCCAGCAGCGAAGGACTAGCGGGGATCTACGAGCAGTACTTC. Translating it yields CASSEGLAGIYEQYF.

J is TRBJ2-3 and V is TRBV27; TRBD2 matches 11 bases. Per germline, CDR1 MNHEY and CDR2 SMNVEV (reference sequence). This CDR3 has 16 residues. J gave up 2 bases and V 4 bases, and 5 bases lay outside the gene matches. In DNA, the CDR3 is TGTGCCAGCAGTTCCCTAGCGGGAGGTCCCACAGATACGCAGTATTTT. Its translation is CASSSLAGGPTDTQYF.

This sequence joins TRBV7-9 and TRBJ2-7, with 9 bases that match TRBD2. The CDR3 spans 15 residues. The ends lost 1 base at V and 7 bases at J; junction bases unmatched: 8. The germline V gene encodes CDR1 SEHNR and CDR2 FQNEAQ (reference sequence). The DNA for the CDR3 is TGTGCCAGCAGCTTAGGGGCGGGAGGGCCAAGAGAGCAGTACTTC. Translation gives CASSLGAGGPREQYF.

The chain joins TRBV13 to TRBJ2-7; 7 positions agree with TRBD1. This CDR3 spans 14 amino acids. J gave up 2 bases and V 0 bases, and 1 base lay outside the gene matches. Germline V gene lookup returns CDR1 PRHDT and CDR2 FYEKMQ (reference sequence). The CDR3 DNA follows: TGTGCCAGCAGCTTAGGGACAGGGACCTACGAGCAGTACTTC. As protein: CASSLGTGTYEQYF.